The 20 T cell receptor beta chains listed next were all sequenced from one sample in a study of blood T cell repertoires in COVID-19 (dated by TCRdb to the early 2020s). Receptors were amplified or captured by the immunoSEQ multiplex PCR assay. In its TCRdb copy, this immuneACCESS table keeps in-frame sequences only and misses some clones. Where compared with another copy, unresolved V genes explain less than half of these, and the others have no known cause. This sample gives 200,000 to 300,000 clones in total; more than 80% of them show up just once. The ten most abundant clones make up 3.7% of the sample. Sequenced input: peripheral blood. The receptors shown here come from a woman aged 40 to 55 with acute or convalescent COVID-19.

V gene TRBV6-6 combines with J gene TRBJ2-7; TRBD2 agrees at 8 bases. This CDR3 contains 13 residues. Germline CDR1 reads MNHNY; CDR2 reads SVGAGI (reference sequence). After removal of 8 bases from V and 3 bases from J, the junction contained 6 bases not matched to a gene. The CDR3 is CASARGGYYEQYV. The CDR3 nucleotides are TGTGCCAGCGCCCGGGGGGGATACTACGAGCAGTACGTC.

The gene calls are TRBV10-1 and TRBJ2-3; D gene ambiguous. Germline V gene data show CDR1 as WNHNN and CDR2 as SYGVQD (reference sequence). The CDR3 runs to 15 residues. Trimming stripped 4 bases from V and 0 bases from J, with 11 bases between. Written as DNA, the CDR3 is TGCGCCAGCAGTGCCACTCGAACTAGCACAGATACGCAGTATTTT. Protein sequence: CASSATRTSTDTQYF.

The table lists this clone with a few counts. This specimen includes other DNA sequences encoding the same CDR3. The chain carries TRBV6-4 and TRBJ2-3; 10 positions match TRBD2. V gave up 2 bases and J gave up 2 bases; unmatched junction bases: 1. In germline, CDR1 is MRHNA, CDR2 SNTAGT. The CDR3 length is 15 residues. In DNA form, the CDR3 reads TGTGCCAGCAGTGACAGCGGGGGGGCCACAGATACGCAGTATTTT. This sequence encodes CASSDSGGATDTQYF.

The chain has TRBV7-2 and TRBJ1-2; possibly TRBD1 for D (5 bases). Deletions cut 3 bases from V and 2 bases from J, with 7 bases between. Per germline, CDR1 SGHTA and CDR2 FQGNSA. This CDR3 comprises 13 residues. The CDR3 region has the DNA TGTGCCAGCAGCTTGGGGGGAAACTATGGCTACACCTTC. Translation: CASSLGGNYGYTF.

The V gene is TRBV10-3, the J gene TRBJ2-5; 7 nucleotides align to TRBD1. This CDR3 spans 14 amino acids. Trimming cost V 2 bases and J 2 bases; bases outside gene matches: 2. Germline-derived CDR1 and CDR2 are ENHRY and SYGVKD. CDR3 DNA: TGTGCCATCAGTGAGCAGGGACAGCAAGAGACCCAGTACTTC. Its translation: CAISEQGQQETQYF.

This chain uses TRBV27 with TRBJ1-6; D call uncertain. The CDR3 runs to 17 residues. Trimming removed 6 bases from V and 0 bases from J, with 15 bases in between. Germline V gives CDR1 MNHEY, CDR2 SMNVEV (reference sequence). CDR3 nucleotides: TGTGCCAGCAGACTTAGACAAGGAAGCTCCTATAATTCACCCCTCCACTTT. It codes for CASRLRQGSSYNSPLHF.

The rearrangement links TRBV19 to TRBJ2-3; 7 bases line up with TRBD1. This CDR3 is 14 amino acids long. V lost 6 bases to trimming and J lost 3 bases; unmatched junction nucleotides: 6. The V gene's germline CDR1 is LNHDA and CDR2 SQIVND (reference sequence). CDR3 DNA: TGTGCCAGTAGGGGGACAGTCCTTACAGATACGCAGTATTTT. It encodes CASRGTVLTDTQYF. The variable domain in full, with the rest retrieved from reference TRBV19 and TRBJ2-3, is DGGITQSPKYLFRKEGQNVTLSCEQNLNHDAMYWYRQDPGQGLRLIYYSQIVNDFQKGDIAEGYSVSREKKESFPLTVTSAQKNPTAFYLCASRGTVLTDTQYFGPGTRLTVL.

J is TRBJ1-1 and V is TRBV29-1; D not certain. Between the trimmed V and J ends, which lost 5 bases and 3 bases, there was a span of 10 bases. Looked up from germline, CDR1 is SQVTM and CDR2 is ANQGSEA. The CDR3 covers 12 residues. The DNA for the CDR3 is TGCAGCGTTAAAGGGAGGGACACTGAAGCTTTCTTT. It specifies CSVKGRDTEAFF.

This clone was observed a few times. The CDR3 is CASSYYRDTGELFF. In DNA form, the CDR3 reads TGCGCCAGCAGCTATTACAGGGACACCGGGGAGCTGTTTTTT. The gene calls are TRBV5-1 and TRBJ2-2; a possible D gene is TRBD1 (6 bases). Germline CDR1 and CDR2: SGHRS and YFSETQ. V was cut by 3 bases and J by 3 bases, with 9 bases left in between. This CDR3 is built from 14 residues.

The chain employs TRBV5-1 and TRBJ1-6, with D uncertain. Germline-derived CDR1 and CDR2 are SGHRS and YFSETQ. The CDR3 has 15 residues. Trimming left V 0 bases short and J 6 bases short, with 10 bases between. CDR3 in DNA: TGCGCCAGCAGCTTGGACGGTCCACCTAATTCACCCCTCCACTTT. Its translation is CASSLDGPPNSPLHF.

The chain recombines TRBV7-2 with TRBJ2-3; 11 nucleotides match TRBD2. This CDR3 region has 13 residues. Per the germline V gene, CDR1 is SGHTA and CDR2 is FQGNSA. Trimming at V came to 4 bases and at J to 10 bases, leaving 4 bases not matched to a gene. The DNA for the CDR3 is TGTGCCAGCAGCTCCAGGACTAGCGGGCCGCAGTATTTT. Protein: CASSSRTSGPQYF.

The J gene is TRBJ2-2, the V gene TRBV2; D remains ambiguous. CDR1 SNHLY and CDR2 FYNNEI come from the germline V gene. The CDR3 is made up of 14 amino acids. V shed 8 bases and J shed 0 bases, with 10 bases lying between them. CDR3 DNA sequence: TGTGCCAGCGGGCAAAGGTCGAACACCGGGGAGCTGTTTTTT. Protein: CASGQRSNTGELFF.

The chain couples TRBV5-8 to TRBJ1-6, with TRBD1 matching 10 bases. Germline lookup yields CDR1 SGHTS and CDR2 YDEGEE. J gave up 7 bases and V 1 base, and 2 bases lay outside the gene matches. This CDR3 region has 15 residues. The DNA of the CDR3 is TGTGCCAGCAGCTTGCGGGGACAGGGGAATTCACCCCTCCACTTT. Its protein product is CASSLRGQGNSPLHF. The complete variable domain, with remaining parts taken from reference TRBV5-8 and TRBJ1-6, reads EAGVTQSPTHLIKTRGQQATLRCSPISGHTSVYWYQQALGLGLQFLLWYDEGEERNRGNFPPRFSGRQFPNYSSELNVNALELEDSALYLCASSLRGQGNSPLHFGNGTRLTVT.

The rearrangement uses TRBV28 and TRBJ2-1; 7 bases are a match to TRBD2. V shed 6 bases, J shed 5 bases, and the junction held 13 bases outside the gene matches. This CDR3 region has 16 residues. Per the germline V gene, CDR1 is MDHEN and CDR2 is SYDVKM. The CDR3 nucleotides read TGTGCCAGCAGAAACCGCGCGGGGGAATTGAACAATGAGCAGTTCTTC. Encoded protein: CASRNRAGELNNEQFF. Based on the CDR3 plus reference TRBV28 and TRBJ2-1, the full variable domain is DVKVTQSSRYLVKRTGEKVFLECVQDMDHENMFWYRQDPGLGLRLIYFSYDVKMKEKGDIPEGYSVSREKKERFSLILESASTNQTSMYLCASRNRAGELNNEQFFGPGTRLTVL.

This clone was detected only once. The chain links TRBV6-5 to TRBJ1-4, with TRBD1 as a possible D gene (6 bases). Germline values: CDR1 MNHEY, CDR2 SVGAGI. Trimming stripped 6 bases from V and 7 bases from J, with 15 bases between. The CDR3 contains 14 residues. CDR3 protein: CASRPWGGGEKLFF. The CDR3 coding sequence is TGTGCCAGCAGGCCCTGGGGGGGCGGTGAAAAACTGTTTTTT.

The chain joins TRBV5-4 to TRBJ1-1; the match to TRBD1 covers 9 bases. This CDR3 region has 17 residues. Germline V gene data show CDR1 as SGHNT and CDR2 as YYREEE (reference sequence). Trimming took 3 bases from V and 1 from J; bases not matched to a gene: 10. The CDR3 region is CASSSELQGAPNTEAFF. The DNA for the CDR3 is TGTGCCAGCAGCTCGGAACTACAGGGGGCGCCGAACACTGAAGCTTTCTTT.

Notes on this clone: The same CDR3 also results from other DNA sequences found in this sample. The chain employs TRBV5-1 and TRBJ1-2, with 10 bases matching TRBD1. Germline lookup yields CDR1 SGHRS and CDR2 YFSETQ. The CDR3 covers 13 residues. With 3 bases clipped from V and 6 bases from J, the junction kept 2 bases outside the gene matches. CDR3 bases: TGCGCCAGCAGCTCTGGACAGGGGGATGGCTACACCTTC. It yields the protein CASSSGQGDGYTF.

The rearrangement joins TRBV6-5 to TRBJ2-1, with 8 bases that match TRBD2. The germline V gene encodes CDR1 MNHEY and CDR2 SVGAGI. This CDR3 has 16 residues. V was clipped by 3 bases and J by 7 bases; unmatched bases: 11. The CDR3 here is CASSYPRGGLRNEQFF. The CDR3 DNA sequence: TGTGCCAGCAGTTATCCCCGGGGGGGCCTTAGGAATGAGCAGTTCTTC.

This chain joins TRBV5-6 and TRBJ2-7; D gene uncertain. Germline V gene sequence: CDR1 SGHDT, CDR2 YYEEEE. V gave up 0 bases and J gave up 3 bases, with 10 bases separating them. CDR3 length: 14 amino acids. In DNA, the CDR3 is TGTGCCAGCAGCTTGGCCGTGGAGCTCTACGAGCAGTACGTC. Its protein is CASSLAVELYEQYV.

The genes are TRBV4-1 and TRBJ2-2, with 9 bases aligning to TRBD1. Losses at the gene ends were 1 base for V and 7 bases for J; bases not matched to a gene: 10. Germline V gene sequence: CDR1 MGHRA, CDR2 YSYEKL. This CDR3 region has 17 residues. CDR3 bases: TGCGCCAGCAGCCAAGCCTTGGGGACAGGGCAAGACGGGGAGCTGTTTTTT. It is translated as CASSQALGTGQDGELFF.